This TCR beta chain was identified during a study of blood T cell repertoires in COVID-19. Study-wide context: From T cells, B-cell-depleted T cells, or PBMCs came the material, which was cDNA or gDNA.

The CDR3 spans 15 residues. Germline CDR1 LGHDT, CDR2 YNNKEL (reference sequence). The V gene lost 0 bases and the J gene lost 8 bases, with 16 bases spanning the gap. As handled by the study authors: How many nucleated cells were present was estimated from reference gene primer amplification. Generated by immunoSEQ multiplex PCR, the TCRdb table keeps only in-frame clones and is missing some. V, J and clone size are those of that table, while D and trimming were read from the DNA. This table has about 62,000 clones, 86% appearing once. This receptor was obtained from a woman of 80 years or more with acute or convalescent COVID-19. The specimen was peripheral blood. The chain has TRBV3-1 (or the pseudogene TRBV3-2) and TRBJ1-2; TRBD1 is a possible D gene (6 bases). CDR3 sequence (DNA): TGTGCCAGCAGCCAAGATTATATTGGGGGCACGGGCTACACCTTC. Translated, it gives CASSQDYIGGTGYTF.